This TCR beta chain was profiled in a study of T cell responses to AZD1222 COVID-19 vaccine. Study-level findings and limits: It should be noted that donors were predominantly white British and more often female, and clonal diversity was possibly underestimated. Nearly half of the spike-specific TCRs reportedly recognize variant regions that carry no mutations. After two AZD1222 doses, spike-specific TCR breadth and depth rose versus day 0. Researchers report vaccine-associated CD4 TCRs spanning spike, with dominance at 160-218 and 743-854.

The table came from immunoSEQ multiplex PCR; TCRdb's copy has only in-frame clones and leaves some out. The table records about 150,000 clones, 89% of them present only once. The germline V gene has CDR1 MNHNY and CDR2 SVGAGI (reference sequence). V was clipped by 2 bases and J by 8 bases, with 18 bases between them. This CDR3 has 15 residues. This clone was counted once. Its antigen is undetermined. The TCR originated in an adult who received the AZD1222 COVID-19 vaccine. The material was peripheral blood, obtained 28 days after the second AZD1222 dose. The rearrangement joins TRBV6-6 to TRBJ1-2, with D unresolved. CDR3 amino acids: CASSYEAVAMVGYTF. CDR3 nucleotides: TGTGCCAGCAGTTACGAGGCAGTAGCCATGGTCGGCTACACCTTC.